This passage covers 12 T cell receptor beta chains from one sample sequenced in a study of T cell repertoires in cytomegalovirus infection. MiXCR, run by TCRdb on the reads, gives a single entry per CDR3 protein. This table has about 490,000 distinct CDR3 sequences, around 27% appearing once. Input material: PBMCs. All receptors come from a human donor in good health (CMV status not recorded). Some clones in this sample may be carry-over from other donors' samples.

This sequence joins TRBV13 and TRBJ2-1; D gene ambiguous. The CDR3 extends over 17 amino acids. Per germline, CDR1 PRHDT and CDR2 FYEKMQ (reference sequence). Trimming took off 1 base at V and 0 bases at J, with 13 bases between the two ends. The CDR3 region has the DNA TGTGCCAGCAGCTTAGTCCTTCCGCTCAACTCCTACAATGAGCAGTTCTTC. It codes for CASSLVLPLNSYNEQFF.

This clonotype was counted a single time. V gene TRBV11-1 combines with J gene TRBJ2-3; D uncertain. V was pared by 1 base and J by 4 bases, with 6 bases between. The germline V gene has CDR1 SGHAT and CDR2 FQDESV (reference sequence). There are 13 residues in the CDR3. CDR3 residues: CASSLVRSDTQYF. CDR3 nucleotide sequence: TGTGCCAGCAGCTTAGTTAGGTCAGATACGCAGTATTTT.

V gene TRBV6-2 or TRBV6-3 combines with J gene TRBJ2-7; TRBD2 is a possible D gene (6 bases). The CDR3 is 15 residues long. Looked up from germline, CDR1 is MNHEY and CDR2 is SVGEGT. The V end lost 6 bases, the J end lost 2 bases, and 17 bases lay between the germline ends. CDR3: CASSDPASAAYEQYF. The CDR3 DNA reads TGTGCCAGCAGCGACCCCGCTAGCGCGGCCTACGAGCAGTACTTC.

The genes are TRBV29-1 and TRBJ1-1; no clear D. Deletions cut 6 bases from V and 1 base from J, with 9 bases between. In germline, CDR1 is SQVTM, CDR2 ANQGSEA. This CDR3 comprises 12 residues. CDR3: CSVDKQNTEAFF. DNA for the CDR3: TGCAGCGTGGATAAGCAGAACACTGAAGCTTTCTTT.

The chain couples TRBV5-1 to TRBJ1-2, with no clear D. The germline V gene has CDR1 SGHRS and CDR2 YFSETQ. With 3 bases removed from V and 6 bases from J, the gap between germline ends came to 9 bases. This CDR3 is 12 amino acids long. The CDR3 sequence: CASSYADHGYTF. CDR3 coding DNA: TGCGCCAGCAGCTACGCAGACCATGGCTACACCTTC. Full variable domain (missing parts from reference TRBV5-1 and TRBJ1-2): KAGVTQTPRYLIKTRGQQVTLSCSPISGHRSVSWYQQTPGQGLQFLFEYFSETQRNKGNFPGRFSGRQFSNSRSEMNVSTLELGDSALYLCASSYADHGYTFGSGTRLTVV.

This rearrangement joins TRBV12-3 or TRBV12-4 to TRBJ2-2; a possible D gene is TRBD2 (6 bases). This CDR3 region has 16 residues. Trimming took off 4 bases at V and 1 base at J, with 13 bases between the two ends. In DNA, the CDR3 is TGTGCCAGCAGTTGGGTTCAGGGAGGGAACACCGGGGAGCTGTTTTTT. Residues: CASSWVQGGNTGELFF.

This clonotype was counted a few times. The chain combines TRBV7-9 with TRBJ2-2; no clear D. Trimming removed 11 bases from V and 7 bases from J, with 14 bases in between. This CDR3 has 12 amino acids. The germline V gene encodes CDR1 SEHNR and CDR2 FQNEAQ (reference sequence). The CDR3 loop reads CAGQDQRGELFF. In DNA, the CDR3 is TGTGCCGGCCAAGATCAACGCGGGGAGCTGTTTTTT.

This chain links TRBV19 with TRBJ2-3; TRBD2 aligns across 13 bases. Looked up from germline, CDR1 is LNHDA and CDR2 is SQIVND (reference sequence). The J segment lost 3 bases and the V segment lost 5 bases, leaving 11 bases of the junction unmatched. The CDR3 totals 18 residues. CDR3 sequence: CASSPWTSGSLTTDTQYF. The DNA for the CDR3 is TGTGCCAGTAGTCCATGGACTAGCGGGAGCCTCACGACAGATACGCAGTATTTT.

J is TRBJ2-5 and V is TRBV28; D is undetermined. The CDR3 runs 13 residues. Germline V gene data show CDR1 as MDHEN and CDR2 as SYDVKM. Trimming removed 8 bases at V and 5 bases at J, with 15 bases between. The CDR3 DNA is TGTGCCAGCTCGGTAGGGTTTGGCGAGACCCAGTACTTC. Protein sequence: CASSVGFGETQYF.

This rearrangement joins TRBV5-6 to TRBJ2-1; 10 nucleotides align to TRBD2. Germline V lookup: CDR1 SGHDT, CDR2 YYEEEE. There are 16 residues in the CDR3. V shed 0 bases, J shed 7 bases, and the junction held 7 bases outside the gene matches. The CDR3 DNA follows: TGTGCCAGCAGCTTGGTCCTAGCGGGAGAGGAAAATGAGCAGTTCTTC. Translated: CASSLVLAGEENEQFF.

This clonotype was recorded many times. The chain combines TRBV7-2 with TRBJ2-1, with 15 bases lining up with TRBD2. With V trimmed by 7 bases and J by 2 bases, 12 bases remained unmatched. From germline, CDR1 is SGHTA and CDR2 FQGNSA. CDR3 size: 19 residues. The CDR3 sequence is CASTPTGTSGRLTYNEQFF. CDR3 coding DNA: TGTGCCAGCACCCCGACCGGGACTAGCGGGAGGCTTACCTACAATGAGCAGTTCTTC.

The DNA of the CDR3 is TGTGCTAGTGGTTTGGGGGTGTCAGGTGGCTACACCTTC. Amino acids: CASGLGVSGGYTF. V usage is TRBV12-5 and J usage is TRBJ1-2; D is unclear. Per germline, CDR1 LGHNT and CDR2 FRNRAP. The ends were cut back, 1 base at V and 7 bases at J, with 10 bases in the middle. The CDR3 contains 13 residues.